A single sample gave rise to the 20 T cell receptor beta chains below, sequenced in a study of identical twins. TCRdb fed the 5' RACE reads into MiXCR, producing one record per CDR3 protein. The table records 510,000 or so distinct CDR3 sequences, roughly 15% of them present only once. The sample was also reused in another study, on yellow fever vaccine responses in identical twins.

The sample comprised CD4+ T cells sorted from blood. The receptors come from a woman between 18 and 29 years old in good health.

The chain joins TRBV10-3 to TRBJ2-5; the D call may be TRBD1 or TRBD2 (5 bases each). Per the germline V gene, CDR1 is ENHRY and CDR2 is SYGVKD. V lost 2 bases, J lost 1 base, and 11 bases lay in between. The CDR3 is 15 amino acids. CDR3 loop: CAISEERGGQETQYF. The CDR3 nucleotides read TGTGCCATCAGTGAGGAGAGGGGCGGCCAAGAGACCCAGTACTTC.

The chain recombines TRBV10-3 with TRBJ2-3; D is possibly TRBD2 (5 bases). The CDR3 totals 17 residues. Germline CDR1 ENHRY, CDR2 SYGVKD. The ends were cut back, 0 bases at V and 2 bases at J, with 15 bases in the middle. The chain's CDR3 is CAISESRRLENTDTQYF. The CDR3 nucleotides are TGTGCCATCAGTGAGTCCAGGAGGCTAGAAAACACAGATACGCAGTATTTT.

The gene calls are TRBV25-1 and TRBJ1-5, with no clear D. The V gene lost 3 bases and the J gene lost 1 base, with 7 bases spanning the gap. The CDR3 length is 14 residues. The germline V gene encodes CDR1 MGHDK and CDR2 SYGVNS. The CDR3 region is CASSDWLSNQPQHF. In DNA form, the CDR3 reads TGTGCCAGCAGTGATTGGTTGAGCAATCAGCCCCAGCATTTT.

V usage is TRBV24-1 and J usage is TRBJ2-1, with 13 bases identical to TRBD2. Germline loops: CDR1 KGHDR, CDR2 SFDVKD. V lost 9 bases to trimming and J lost 7 bases; unmatched junction nucleotides: 5. This CDR3 is 14 amino acids long. CDR3 sequence: CATGLAGVVNEQFF. CDR3 sequence (DNA): TGTGCCACCGGACTAGCGGGAGTAGTAAATGAGCAGTTCTTC.

This clonotype showed up many times. The chain carries TRBV4-1 and TRBJ2-1; no definite D call. Per the germline V gene, CDR1 is MGHRA and CDR2 is YSYEKL. The CDR3 consists of 15 residues. The V end lost 4 bases, the J end lost 0 bases, and 10 bases lay between the germline ends. Here the CDR3 reads CASSLGLGSYNEQFF. CDR3 coding DNA: TGCGCCAGCAGCCTAGGATTAGGCTCCTACAATGAGCAGTTCTTC.

This clonotype was recorded many times. V is TRBV29-1 and J is TRBJ2-1; 15 bases match TRBD2. The CDR3 contains 15 residues. Losses at the gene ends were 7 bases for V and 8 bases for J; bases not matched to a gene: 9. The germline V gene has CDR1 SQVTM and CDR2 ANQGSEA. The chain's CDR3 is CSARGLAGGSHEQFF. For the CDR3, the DNA is TGCAGCGCCAGAGGACTAGCGGGAGGGTCCCATGAGCAGTTCTTC.

The table lists this clonotype with a few counts. The chain couples TRBV2 to TRBJ1-5, with 9 bases that match TRBD1. V gave up 7 bases and J gave up 3 bases; unmatched junction bases: 7. The germline CDR1 and CDR2 sequences are SNHLY and FYNNEI. The CDR3 consists of 15 residues. The CDR3 DNA sequence: TGTGCCAGCACTTCGGGACAGGGCTACAATCAGCCCCAGCATTTT. Translating it yields CASTSGQGYNQPQHF. The full variable domain, rest sourced from reference TRBV2 and TRBJ1-5, is EPEVTQTPSHQVTQMGQEVILRCVPISNHLYFYWYRQILGQKVEFLVSFYNNEISEKSEIFDDQFSVERPDGSNFTLKIRSTKLEDSAMYFCASTSGQGYNQPQHFGDGTRLSIL.

CDR3 sequence (DNA): TGTGCCACCAGCAGATCCCCCTCTCTAGCGGGAGGCCTCTACGAGCAGTACTTC. It yields the protein CATSRSPSLAGGLYEQYF. The J gene is TRBJ2-7, the V gene TRBV15; 11 nucleotides match TRBD2. The germline gives CDR1 LNHNV, CDR2 YYDKDF (reference sequence). V was clipped by 2 bases and J by 3 bases; unmatched bases: 12. The CDR3 extends over 18 amino acids.

This clonotype was detected only once. This chain links TRBV29-1 with TRBJ2-2; 8 bases are shared with TRBD1. The CDR3 totals 14 residues. V shed 7 bases and J 3 bases; nucleotides not matched to a gene: 7. Per germline, CDR1 SQVTM and CDR2 ANQGSEA. In nucleotides, the CDR3 is TGCAGCGCCAGGACAGGGCTCGACACCGGGGAGCTGTTTTTT. Translating gives CSARTGLDTGELFF.

In this sample, this clonotype turned up a few times. The V gene is TRBV18, the J gene TRBJ2-1; 8 bases align to TRBD1. The CDR3 loop spans 16 amino acids. Unmatched junction bases numbered 11, after V lost 3 bases and J lost 7 bases. Germline values: CDR1 KGHSH, CDR2 LQKENI. In DNA, the CDR3 is TGTGCCAGCTCACCGGGTTTGCAGGGGGCGCGAAATGAGCAGTTCTTC. Protein sequence: CASSPGLQGARNEQFF.

This clonotype was observed a few times. The CDR3 region is CASSLGGQGRVETQYF. The CDR3 nucleotides are TGCGCCAGCAGCTTGGGAGGGCAGGGACGCGTGGAGACCCAGTACTTC. V gene TRBV5-1 combines with J gene TRBJ2-5, with D perhaps assigned TRBD1 or TRBD2 (5 bases each). V was clipped by 0 bases and J by 5 bases, with 17 bases between them. The CDR3 extends over 16 amino acids. Germline V lookup: CDR1 SGHRS, CDR2 YFSETQ.

The chain joins TRBV9 to TRBJ2-1, with D perhaps matching TRBD2 (5 bases). Trimming stripped 3 bases from V and 4 bases from J, with 8 bases between. Germline V lookup: CDR1 SGDLS, CDR2 YYNGEE. This CDR3 spans 13 amino acids. CDR3: CASSAEAYNEQFF. The CDR3 coding sequence is TGTGCCAGCAGCGCGGAGGCTTACAATGAGCAGTTCTTC.

The chain links TRBV25-1 to TRBJ2-2, with 7 bases fitting TRBD1. This CDR3 region has 14 residues. J gave up 4 bases and V 6 bases, and 5 bases lay outside the gene matches. The germline V gene has CDR1 MGHDK and CDR2 SYGVNS. CDR3 coding DNA: TGTGCCAGCAGCAGACAGGGTGTCACCGGGGAGCTGTTTTTT. This sequence encodes CASSRQGVTGELFF.

This clonotype was seen repeatedly, ten times or more. The chain recombines TRBV5-1 with TRBJ2-7; D possibly matches TRBD1 or TRBD2 (5 bases each). Germline CDR1 SGHRS, CDR2 YFSETQ. The CDR3 length is 16 residues. Deletions cut 4 bases from V and 1 base from J, with 18 bases between. The CDR3 is CASSQKLPGGSYEQYF. CDR3 bases: TGCGCCAGCAGCCAAAAACTTCCTGGGGGATCCTACGAGCAGTACTTC. Using reference TRBV5-1 and TRBJ2-7 for the parts outside the CDR3, the full variable domain is KAGVTQTPRYLIKTRGQQVTLSCSPISGHRSVSWYQQTPGQGLQFLFEYFSETQRNKGNFPGRFSGRQFSNSRSEMNVSTLELGDSALYLCASSQKLPGGSYEQYFGPGTRLTVT.

This clonotype appeared a few times. The chain is built from TRBV20-1 and TRBJ2-1; the match to TRBD1 covers 7 bases. Germline V gene sequence: CDR1 DFQATT, CDR2 SNEGSKA (reference sequence). This CDR3 is 15 amino acids long. After removal of 3 bases from V and 4 bases from J, the junction contained 9 bases not matched to a gene. CDR3 bases: TGCAGTGCTAGTATACAGGGGAAACCTTACAATGAGCAGTTCTTC. Its protein product is CSASIQGKPYNEQFF.

This chain connects TRBV19 to TRBJ2-2, with D perhaps TRBD1 or TRBD2 (5 bases each). V was pared by 5 bases and J by 3 bases, with 16 bases between. Germline loops: CDR1 LNHDA, CDR2 SQIVND (reference sequence). The CDR3 has 16 amino acids. The CDR3 nucleotides read TGTGCCAGTAGTCCCCGGTCGAGGGGATACACCGGGGAGCTGTTTTTT. It translates to CASSPRSRGYTGELFF. Variable domain in full (rest from reference TRBV19 and TRBJ2-2): DGGITQSPKYLFRKEGQNVTLSCEQNLNHDAMYWYRQDPGQGLRLIYYSQIVNDFQKGDIAEGYSVSREKKESFPLTVTSAQKNPTAFYLCASSPRSRGYTGELFFGEGSRLTVL.

The V and J genes are TRBV6-5 and TRBJ2-7; D might be TRBD1 or TRBD2, each matching 5 bases. The germline CDR1 and CDR2 sequences are MNHEY and SVGAGI. V shed 0 bases and J shed 4 bases, with 10 bases lying between them. The CDR3 runs to 14 residues. Here the CDR3 DNA reads TGTGCCAGCAGTTACTCGGGCAGGGAGTACGAGCAGTACGTC. Translated, it gives CASSYSGREYEQYV.

The table lists this clonotype with a few counts. This chain links TRBV12-3 or TRBV12-4 with TRBJ2-5; D might be TRBD1 (6 bases). V lost 4 bases to trimming and J lost 5 bases, with 14 bases between them. The CDR3 loop spans 14 amino acids. CDR3 nucleotide sequence: TGTGCCAGCAGTTCTTGGGGGCGCGGTGAGACCCAGTACTTC. Translating gives CASSSWGRGETQYF.

This chain links TRBV6-1 with TRBJ2-5; maybe TRBD1 (5 bases). Germline CDR1 and CDR2: MNHNS and SASEGT. V lost 6 bases and J lost 5, with 13 bases in between. This CDR3 is built from 13 residues. CDR3 protein: CASSRTAGETQYF. The CDR3 bases are TGTGCCAGCAGCCGGACGGCAGGGGAGACCCAGTACTTC.

This sequence joins TRBV21-1 and TRBJ2-5; no check of the table's D call, TRBD2, against the DNA was made. TRBV21-1 is given as a pseudogene. This CDR3 is 20 amino acids long. CDR3 residues: CASSKIGTSGRNGLQETQYF. In DNA, the CDR3 is TGTGCCAGCAGCAAAATCGGGACTAGCGGGAGGAACGGGCTCCAAGAGACCCAGTACTTC.